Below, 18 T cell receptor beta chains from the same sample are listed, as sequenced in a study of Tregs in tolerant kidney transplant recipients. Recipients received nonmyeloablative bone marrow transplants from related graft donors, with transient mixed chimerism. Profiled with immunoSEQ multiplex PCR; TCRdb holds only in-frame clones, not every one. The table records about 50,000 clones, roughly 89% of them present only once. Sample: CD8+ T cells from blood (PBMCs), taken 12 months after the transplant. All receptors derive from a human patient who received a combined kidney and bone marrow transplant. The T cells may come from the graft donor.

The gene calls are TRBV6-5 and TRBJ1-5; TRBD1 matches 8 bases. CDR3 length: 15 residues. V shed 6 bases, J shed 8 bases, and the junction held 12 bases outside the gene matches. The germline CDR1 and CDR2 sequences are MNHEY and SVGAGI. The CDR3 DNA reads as TGTGCCAGCAGCTTGAGGGGGCAGGGGGCGAAGCCCCAGCATTTT. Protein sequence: CASSLRGQGAKPQHF.

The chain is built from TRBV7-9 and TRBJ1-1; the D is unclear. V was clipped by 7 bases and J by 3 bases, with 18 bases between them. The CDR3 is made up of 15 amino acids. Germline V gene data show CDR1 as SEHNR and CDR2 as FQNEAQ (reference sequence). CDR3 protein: CASTTTPASYTEAFF. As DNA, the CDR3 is TGTGCCAGCACCACAACCCCCGCATCTTACACTGAAGCTTTCTTT. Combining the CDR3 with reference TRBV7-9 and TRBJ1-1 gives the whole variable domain DTGVSQNPRHKITKRGQNVTFRCDPISEHNRLYWYRQTLGQGPEFLTYFQNEAQLEKSRLLSDRFSAERPKGSFSTLEIQRTEQGDSAMYLCASTTTPASYTEAFFGQGTRLTVV.

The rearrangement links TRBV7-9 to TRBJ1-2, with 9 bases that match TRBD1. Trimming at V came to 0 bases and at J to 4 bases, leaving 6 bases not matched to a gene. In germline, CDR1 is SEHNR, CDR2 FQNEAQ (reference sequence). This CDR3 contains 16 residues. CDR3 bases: TGTGCCAGCAGCTTAGCGGGGACAGGGTTTACCTATGGCTACACCTTC. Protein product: CASSLAGTGFTYGYTF.

CDR3 nucleotide sequence: TGTGCCAGCAGCCGGGGACAGAGGACAGATACGCAGTATTTT. Residues: CASSRGQRTDTQYF. The chain has TRBV5-6 and TRBJ2-3, with 7 bases that match TRBD1. The CDR3 sequence is 14 residues long. V lost 4 bases, J lost 3 bases, and 5 bases stayed unmatched. CDR1 SGHDT and CDR2 YYEEEE come from the germline V gene.

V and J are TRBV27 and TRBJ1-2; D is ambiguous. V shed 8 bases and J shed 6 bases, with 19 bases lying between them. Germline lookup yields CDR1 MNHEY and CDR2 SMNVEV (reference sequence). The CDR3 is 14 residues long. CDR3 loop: CASSRGLISDGYTF. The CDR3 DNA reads TGTGCCAGCTCACGTGGACTCATCTCAGATGGCTACACCTTC.

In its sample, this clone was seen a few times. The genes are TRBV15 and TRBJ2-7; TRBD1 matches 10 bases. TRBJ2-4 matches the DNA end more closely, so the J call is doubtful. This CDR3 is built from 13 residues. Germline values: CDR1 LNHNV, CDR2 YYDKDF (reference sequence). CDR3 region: CATTTGGDDIQYF. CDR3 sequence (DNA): TGTGCCACTACGACAGGGGGCGATGACATTCAGTACTTC.

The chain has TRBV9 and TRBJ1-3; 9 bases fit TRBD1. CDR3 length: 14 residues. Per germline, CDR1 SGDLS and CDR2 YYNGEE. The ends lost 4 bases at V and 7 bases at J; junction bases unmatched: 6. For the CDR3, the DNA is TGTGCCAGCAGCCAACGGACAGGGGCGAACACCATATATTTT. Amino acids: CASSQRTGANTIYF.

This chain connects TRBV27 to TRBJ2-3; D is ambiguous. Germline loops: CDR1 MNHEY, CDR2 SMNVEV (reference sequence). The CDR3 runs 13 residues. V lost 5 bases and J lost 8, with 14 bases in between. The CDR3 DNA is TGTGCCAGCAGTCCCCACGACTTCGCTACGCAGTATTTT. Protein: CASSPHDFATQYF.

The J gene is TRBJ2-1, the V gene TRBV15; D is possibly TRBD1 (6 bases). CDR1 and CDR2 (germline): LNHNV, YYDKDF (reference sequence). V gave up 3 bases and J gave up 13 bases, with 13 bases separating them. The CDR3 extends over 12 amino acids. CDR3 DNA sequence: TGTGCCACCAGCAGTACCAGACAGGATCAGTTCTTC. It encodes CATSSTRQDQFF.

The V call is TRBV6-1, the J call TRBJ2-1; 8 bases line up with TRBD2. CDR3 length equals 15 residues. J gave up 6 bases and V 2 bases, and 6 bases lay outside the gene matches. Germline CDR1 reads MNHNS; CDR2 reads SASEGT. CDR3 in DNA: TGTGCCAGCAGTGAAAGCCTCGGACTAGCCAATGAGCAGTTCTTC. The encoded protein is CASSESLGLANEQFF.

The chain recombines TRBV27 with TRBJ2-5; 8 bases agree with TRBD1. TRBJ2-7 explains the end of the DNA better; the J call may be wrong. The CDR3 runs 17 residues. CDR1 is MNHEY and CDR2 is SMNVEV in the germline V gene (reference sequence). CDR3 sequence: CASSLGTPQTGVYEQYF. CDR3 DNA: TGTGCCAGCAGTTTAGGTACCCCCCAGACAGGGGTCTACGAGCAGTACTTC.

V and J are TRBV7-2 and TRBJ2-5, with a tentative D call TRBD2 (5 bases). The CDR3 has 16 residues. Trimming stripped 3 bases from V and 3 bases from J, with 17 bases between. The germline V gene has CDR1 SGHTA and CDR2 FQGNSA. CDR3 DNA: TGTGCCAGCAGCTTGAACCCGGGATCAGTGGAAGAGACCCAGTACTTC. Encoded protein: CASSLNPGSVEETQYF.

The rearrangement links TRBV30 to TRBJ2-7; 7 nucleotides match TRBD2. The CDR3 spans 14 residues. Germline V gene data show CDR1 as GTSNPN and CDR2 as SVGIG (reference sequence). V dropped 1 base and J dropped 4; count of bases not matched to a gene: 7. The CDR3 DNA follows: TGTGCCTGGAGTGGGGGGGGTCCCTCGTACGAGCAGTACTTC. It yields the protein CAWSGGGPSYEQYF.

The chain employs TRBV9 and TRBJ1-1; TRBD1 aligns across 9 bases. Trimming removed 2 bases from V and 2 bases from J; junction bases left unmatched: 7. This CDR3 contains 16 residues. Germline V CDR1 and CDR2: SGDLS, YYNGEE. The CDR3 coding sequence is TGTGCCAGCAGCGTCCCGGGACAGGGTTCCAACACTGAAGCTTTCTTT. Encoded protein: CASSVPGQGSNTEAFF.

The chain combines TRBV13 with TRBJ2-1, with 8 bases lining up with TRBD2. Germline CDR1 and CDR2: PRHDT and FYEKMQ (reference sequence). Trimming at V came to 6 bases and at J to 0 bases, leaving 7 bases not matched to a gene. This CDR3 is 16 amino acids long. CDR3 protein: CASRPTSATSYNEQFF. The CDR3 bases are TGTGCCAGCAGACCGACTAGCGCAACCTCCTACAATGAGCAGTTCTTC. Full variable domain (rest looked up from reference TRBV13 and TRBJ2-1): AAGVIQSPRHLIKEKRETATLKCYPIPRHDTVYWYQQGPGQDPQFLISFYEKMQSDKGSIPDRFSAQQFSDYHSELNMSSLELGDSALYFCASRPTSATSYNEQFFGPGTRLTVL.

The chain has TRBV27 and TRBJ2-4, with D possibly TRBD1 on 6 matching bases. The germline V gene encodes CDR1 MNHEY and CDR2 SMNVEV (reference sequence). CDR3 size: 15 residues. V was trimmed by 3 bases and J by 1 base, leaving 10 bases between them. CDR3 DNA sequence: TGTGCCAGCAGTTTGCAGGGGTTGGCCAAAAACATTCAGTACTTC. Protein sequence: CASSLQGLAKNIQYF.

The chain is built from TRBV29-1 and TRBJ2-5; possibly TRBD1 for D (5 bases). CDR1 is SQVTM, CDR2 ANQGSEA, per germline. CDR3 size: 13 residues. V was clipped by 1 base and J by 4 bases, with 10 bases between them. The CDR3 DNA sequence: TGCAGCGTTGAAGGTCAGGGTCGAGAGACCCAGTACTTC. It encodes CSVEGQGRETQYF.

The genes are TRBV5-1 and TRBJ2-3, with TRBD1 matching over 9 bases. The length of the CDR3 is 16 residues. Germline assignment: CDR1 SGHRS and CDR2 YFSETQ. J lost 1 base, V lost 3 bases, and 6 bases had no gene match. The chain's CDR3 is CASSSQGASGTDTQYF. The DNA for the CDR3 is TGCGCCAGCAGCTCACAGGGGGCGAGCGGCACAGATACGCAGTATTTT.